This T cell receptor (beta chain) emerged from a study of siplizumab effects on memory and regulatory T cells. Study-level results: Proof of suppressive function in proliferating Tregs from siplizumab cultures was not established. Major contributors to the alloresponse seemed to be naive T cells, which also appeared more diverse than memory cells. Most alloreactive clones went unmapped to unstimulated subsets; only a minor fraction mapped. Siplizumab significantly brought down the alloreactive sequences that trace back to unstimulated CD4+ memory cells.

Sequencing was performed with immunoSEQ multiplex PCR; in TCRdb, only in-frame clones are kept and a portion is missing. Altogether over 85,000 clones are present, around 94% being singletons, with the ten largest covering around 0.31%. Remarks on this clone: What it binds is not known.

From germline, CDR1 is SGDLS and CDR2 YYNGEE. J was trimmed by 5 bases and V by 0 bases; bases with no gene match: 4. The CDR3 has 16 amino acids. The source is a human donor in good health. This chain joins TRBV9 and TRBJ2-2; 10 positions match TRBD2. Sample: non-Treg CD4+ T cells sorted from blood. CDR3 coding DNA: TGTGCCAGCAGCGTAGGGTCTAGCGGGGGAACCGGGGAGCTGTTTTTT. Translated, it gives CASSVGSSGGTGELFF.